These 24 T cell receptor beta chains were all obtained from the same sample, sequenced in a study of blood T cell repertoires in COVID-19. The table came from immunoSEQ multiplex PCR; TCRdb's copy has only in-frame clones and leaves some out. This sample has some 200,000 clones; 70% to 90% occur once, and the top ten carry 2.5%. The sequencing sample was made of peripheral blood. The receptors were sampled from a man aged 40-49 years with active or convalescent COVID-19.

CDR3 region: CASSLEGQGGSPLHF. The CDR3 DNA reads as TGCGCCAGCAGCTTGGAGGGACAGGGTGGCTCACCCCTCCACTTT. The rearrangement uses TRBV5-1 and TRBJ1-6; the match to TRBD1 covers 9 bases. J lost 10 bases, V lost 0 bases, and 5 bases had no gene match. The V gene's germline CDR1 is SGHRS and CDR2 YFSETQ. CDR3 length equals 15 residues.

The rearrangement joins TRBV11-2 to TRBJ1-6; 7 positions match TRBD1. Trimming cost V 3 bases and J 8 bases; bases outside gene matches: 7. Germline CDR1 reads SGHAT; CDR2 reads FQNNGV. The CDR3 contains 15 residues. Here the CDR3 DNA reads TGTGCCAGCAGCTTGGACGGAGGGGGCCATTCACCCCTCCACTTT. This encodes CASSLDGGGHSPLHF. Based on the CDR3 plus reference TRBV11-2 and TRBJ1-6, the full variable domain is EAGVAQSPRYKIIEKRQSVAFWCNPISGHATLYWYQQILGQGPKLLIQFQNNGVVDDSQLPKDRFSAERLKGVDSTLKIQPAKLEDSAVYLCASSLDGGGHSPLHFGNGTRLTVT.

The gene calls are TRBV12-3 or TRBV12-4 and TRBJ2-7, with 8 nucleotides matching TRBD1. J was trimmed by 5 bases and V by 6 bases; bases with no gene match: 3. The CDR3 is 12 residues long. The CDR3 here is CASSLTGDEQYF. The CDR3 region has the DNA TGTGCCAGCAGCCTGACAGGGGACGAGCAGTACTTC.

This rearrangement joins TRBV6-5 to TRBJ2-1; 9 nucleotides agree with TRBD2. V lost 8 bases and J lost 4; bases outside the gene matches: 6. The germline V gene has CDR1 MNHEY and CDR2 SVGAGI. The CDR3 loop spans 14 amino acids. The CDR3 DNA reads TGTGCCAGCCGGCTAGCGGGGATGTACAATGAGCAGTTCTTC. Residues: CASRLAGMYNEQFF.

V is TRBV7-8 and J is TRBJ2-5; 12 bases are shared with TRBD2. CDR1 and CDR2 (germline): SGHVS, FQNEAQ. This CDR3 is 19 amino acids long. V shed 4 bases and J 2 bases; nucleotides not matched to a gene: 14. CDR3 residues: CASSSRQTSTSGGQETQYF. The CDR3 DNA is TGTGCCAGCAGCTCCAGACAGACTTCGACTAGCGGGGGACAAGAGACCCAGTACTTC.

The CDR3 protein is CASSLMRNNLNSPLHF. CDR3 DNA: TGTGCCAGCAGTTTAATGCGGAACAACTTAAATTCACCCCTCCACTTT. V and J are TRBV28 and TRBJ1-6, with D hard to call. There are 16 residues in the CDR3. V was cut by 2 bases and J by 7 bases, with 15 bases left in between. In germline, CDR1 is MDHEN, CDR2 SYDVKM.

On this clone itself: Compared with germline, one end of the junction differs, possibly owing to a read error. The chain joins TRBV11-3 to TRBJ1-2, with 8 bases lining up with TRBD1. The germline V gene encodes CDR1 SGHNT and CDR2 YENEEA. CDR3 length equals 13 residues. The CDR3 sequence is CASSLGPGQGLAF. CDR3 bases: TGTGCCAGCAGCTTGGGGCCAGGACAGGGCTTGGCCTTC.

The DNA of the CDR3 is TGTGCCAGCAGTGAGGGGTTGGCGGGGGGTCAAGAGACCCAGTACTTC. It translates to CASSEGLAGGQETQYF. The chain couples TRBV9 to TRBJ2-5; 8 bases agree with TRBD2. Trimming took 5 bases from V and 2 from J; bases not matched to a gene: 11. The CDR3 totals 16 residues. CDR1 and CDR2 (germline): SGDLS, YYNGEE.

The rearrangement uses TRBV5-4 and TRBJ1-5, with TRBD1 as a possible D gene (6 bases). The CDR3 is 15 amino acids. Trimming took off 0 bases at V and 5 bases at J, with 12 bases between the two ends. Germline CDR1 reads SGHNT; CDR2 reads YYREEE (reference sequence). CDR3 residues: CASSLGGGRDQPQHF. CDR3 nucleotide sequence: TGTGCCAGCAGCTTGGGAGGGGGTAGGGATCAGCCCCAGCATTTT.

The J gene is TRBJ1-1, the V gene TRBV6-6, with a weak D call TRBD1 (6 bases). V was shortened by 6 bases and J by 1 base, with 15 bases between the two germline ends. This CDR3 comprises 15 residues. Germline lookup yields CDR1 MNHNY and CDR2 SVGAGI (reference sequence). CDR3 sequence (DNA): TGTGCCAGCAGGGAGCGGGACACCCAGAACACTGAAGCTTTCTTT. Its translation is CASRERDTQNTEAFF.

This sequence joins TRBV11-2 and TRBJ1-2, with 9 bases lining up with TRBD1. Germline lookup yields CDR1 SGHAT and CDR2 FQNNGV. V gave up 5 bases and J gave up 0 bases; unmatched junction bases: 1. The CDR3 has 14 residues. In DNA, the CDR3 is TGTGCCAGCAGCCGGACAGGGGCTAACTATGGCTACACCTTC. It is translated as CASSRTGANYGYTF.

The chain is built from TRBV19 and TRBJ2-2, with 12 bases matching TRBD1. Per the germline V gene, CDR1 is LNHDA and CDR2 is SQIVND (reference sequence). The V gene end was trimmed by 5 bases and the J gene end by 6 bases; junction bases not matched to a gene: 7. The CDR3 has 16 amino acids. The CDR3 bases are TGTGCCAGTAGTCGCATTGGGACAGGGGGCTCCGGGGAGCTGTTTTTT. Amino acids: CASSRIGTGGSGELFF.

This clone was counted ten times or more. The chain joins TRBV11-2 to TRBJ1-2, with D hard to call. V was cut by 5 bases and J by 1 base, with 11 bases left in between. This CDR3 has 14 amino acids. The germline V gene has CDR1 SGHAT and CDR2 FQNNGV. CDR3 bases: TGTGCCAGCAGCCCAGGAAAGATTAACTATGGCTACACCTTC. Its translation: CASSPGKINYGYTF. The full variable domain, its missing parts supplied by reference TRBV11-2 and TRBJ1-2, is EAGVAQSPRYKIIEKRQSVAFWCNPISGHATLYWYQQILGQGPKLLIQFQNNGVVDDSQLPKDRFSAERLKGVDSTLKIQPAKLEDSAVYLCASSPGKINYGYTFGSGTRLTVV.

The gene calls are TRBV6-5 and TRBJ1-6; perhaps TRBD1 as D (6 bases). Germline-derived CDR1 and CDR2 are MNHEY and SVGAGI. Trimming shortened V by 0 bases and J by 10 bases, and 16 bases separated the two germline ends. The CDR3 covers 16 residues. Here the CDR3 DNA reads TGTGCCAGCAGTTACTCGATGGCAGGGCAGGGGTCACCCCTCCACTTT. It encodes CASSYSMAGQGSPLHF.

The V call is TRBV13, the J call TRBJ1-1; TRBD1 matches 7 bases. The CDR3 spans 13 residues. Germline-derived CDR1 and CDR2 are PRHDT and FYEKMQ (reference sequence). V lost 5 bases, J lost 5 bases, and 5 bases stayed unmatched. The DNA for the CDR3 is TGTGCCAGCAGCCCAACAGGGGTTACTGAAGCTTTCTTT. It translates to CASSPTGVTEAFF.

This clone was seen a handful of times. The chain combines TRBV19 with TRBJ2-2; 8 bases line up with TRBD1. This CDR3 has 15 residues. The J segment lost 3 bases and the V segment lost 6 bases, leaving 6 bases of the junction unmatched. CDR1 and CDR2 (germline): LNHDA, SQIVND (reference sequence). The CDR3 bases are TGTGCCAGTAGCGGGGGACAGGTCCACACCGGGGAGCTGTTTTTT. Translation: CASSGGQVHTGELFF.

The rearrangement joins TRBV9 to TRBJ2-1, with 11 bases lining up with TRBD2. Germline assignment: CDR1 SGDLS and CDR2 YYNGEE. This CDR3 comprises 16 residues. The ends lost 4 bases at V and 7 bases at J; junction bases unmatched: 10. The CDR3 loop reads CASSPRGLAVNNEQFF. For the CDR3, the DNA is TGTGCCAGCAGCCCCCGGGGACTAGCGGTTAATAATGAGCAGTTCTTC.

The chain carries TRBV2 and TRBJ1-2; D ambiguous. This CDR3 spans 13 amino acids. With 0 bases removed from V and 2 bases from J, the gap between germline ends came to 4 bases. Germline assignment: CDR1 SNHLY and CDR2 FYNNEI. CDR3 DNA sequence: TGTGCCAGCAGTGAAGCAGAGAACTATGGCTACACCTTC. Translated, it gives CASSEAENYGYTF.

This rearrangement joins TRBV2 to TRBJ1-6; D is ambiguous. Trimming removed 8 bases at V and 7 bases at J, with 9 bases between. The germline V gene has CDR1 SNHLY and CDR2 FYNNEI. The CDR3 spans 12 residues. The CDR3 coding sequence is TGTGCCAGCTCCTTAGAAAATTCACCCCTCCACTTT. Its protein product is CASSLENSPLHF.

The chain is built from TRBV27 and TRBJ2-7; tentatively, D is TRBD1 (7 bases). The germline V and J ends were trimmed by 3 bases and 0 bases, with 12 bases remaining between them. Per germline, CDR1 MNHEY and CDR2 SMNVEV (reference sequence). The CDR3 sequence is 15 residues long. CDR3 coding DNA: TGTGCCAGCAGTTTGGCAGGGGGAGGCTCCTACGAGCAGTACTTC. Its translation: CASSLAGGGSYEQYF.

The chain carries TRBV5-1 and TRBJ1-1, with TRBD1 identical over 9 bases. Per the germline V gene, CDR1 is SGHRS and CDR2 is YFSETQ. CDR3 length: 14 residues. The V segment lost 3 bases and the J segment 3 bases; nucleotides outside the gene matches: 3. CDR3 sequence (DNA): TGCGCCAGCAGCTCACAGGGGGCCCACACTGAAGCTTTCTTT. It yields the protein CASSSQGAHTEAFF.

The rearrangement links TRBV6-5 to TRBJ2-7; D remains ambiguous. V gave up 3 bases and J gave up 3 bases, with 9 bases separating them. Germline V CDR1 and CDR2: MNHEY, SVGAGI. The CDR3 runs to 13 residues. CDR3 in amino acids: CASSYSIGYEQYF. CDR3 sequence (DNA): TGTGCCAGCAGTTATAGTATCGGCTACGAGCAGTACTTC.

The chain is built from TRBV6-5 and TRBJ1-6; the D gene is possibly TRBD1 (6 bases). This CDR3 is 12 amino acids long. CDR1 is MNHEY, CDR2 SVGAGI, per germline. V was clipped by 6 bases and J by 10 bases, with 10 bases between them. The CDR3 protein is CASRQGRSPLHF. CDR3 DNA sequence: TGTGCCAGCAGGCAGGGGCGGTCACCCCTCCACTTT.

The chain combines TRBV7-6 with TRBJ1-3, with TRBD1 matching over 7 bases. This CDR3 is 14 amino acids long. The V and J ends lost 5 bases and 0 bases, in that order; junction bases with no gene match: 1. Per the germline V gene, CDR1 is SGHVS and CDR2 is FNYEAQ. The CDR3 nucleotides are TGTGCCAGCAGCGACAGGGTCTCTGGAAACACCATATATTTT. This translates into CASSDRVSGNTIYF.